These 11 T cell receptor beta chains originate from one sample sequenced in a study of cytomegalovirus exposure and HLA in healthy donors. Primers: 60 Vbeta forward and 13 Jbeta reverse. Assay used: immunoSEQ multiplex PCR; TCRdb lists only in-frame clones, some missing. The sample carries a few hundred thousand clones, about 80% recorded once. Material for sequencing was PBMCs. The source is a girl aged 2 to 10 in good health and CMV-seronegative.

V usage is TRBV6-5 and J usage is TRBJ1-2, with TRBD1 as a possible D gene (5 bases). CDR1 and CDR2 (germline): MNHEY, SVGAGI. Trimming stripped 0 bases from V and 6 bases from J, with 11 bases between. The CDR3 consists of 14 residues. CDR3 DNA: TGTGCCAGCAGTTACTCGGGCAGGGCTGATGGCTACACCTTC. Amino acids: CASSYSGRADGYTF.

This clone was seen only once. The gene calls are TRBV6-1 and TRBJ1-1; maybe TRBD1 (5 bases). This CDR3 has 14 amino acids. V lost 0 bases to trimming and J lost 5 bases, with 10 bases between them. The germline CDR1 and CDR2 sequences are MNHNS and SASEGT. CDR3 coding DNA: TGTGCCAGCAGTGAAGCGCACAGGCGGACTGAAGCTTTCTTT. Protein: CASSEAHRRTEAFF.

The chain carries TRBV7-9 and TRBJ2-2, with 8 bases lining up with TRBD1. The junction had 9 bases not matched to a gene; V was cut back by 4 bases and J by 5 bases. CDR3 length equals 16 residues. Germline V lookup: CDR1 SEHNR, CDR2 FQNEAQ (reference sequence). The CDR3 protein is CASSSPGQVWTGELFF. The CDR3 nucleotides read TGTGCCAGCAGCTCCCCGGGACAGGTCTGGACCGGGGAGCTGTTTTTT.

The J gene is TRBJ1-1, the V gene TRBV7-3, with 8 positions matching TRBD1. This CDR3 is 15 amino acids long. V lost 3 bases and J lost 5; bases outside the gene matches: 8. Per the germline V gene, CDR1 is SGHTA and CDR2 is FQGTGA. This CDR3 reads CASSFTSTGATEAFF. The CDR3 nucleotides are TGTGCCAGCAGCTTTACATCGACAGGGGCAACTGAAGCTTTCTTT.

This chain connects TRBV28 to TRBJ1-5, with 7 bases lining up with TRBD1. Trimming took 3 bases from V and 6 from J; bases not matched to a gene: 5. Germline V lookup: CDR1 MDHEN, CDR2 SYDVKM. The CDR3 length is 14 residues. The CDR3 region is CASSFDRVSQPQHF. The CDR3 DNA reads TGTGCCAGCAGTTTCGACAGGGTAAGTCAGCCCCAGCATTTT.

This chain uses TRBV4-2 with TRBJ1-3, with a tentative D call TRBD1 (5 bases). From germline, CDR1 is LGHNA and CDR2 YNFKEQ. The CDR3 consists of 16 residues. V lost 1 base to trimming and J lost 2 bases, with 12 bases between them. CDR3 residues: CASSQAAGLTGNTIYF. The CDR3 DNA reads TGTGCCAGCAGCCAAGCAGCGGGACTGACTGGAAACACCATATATTTT.

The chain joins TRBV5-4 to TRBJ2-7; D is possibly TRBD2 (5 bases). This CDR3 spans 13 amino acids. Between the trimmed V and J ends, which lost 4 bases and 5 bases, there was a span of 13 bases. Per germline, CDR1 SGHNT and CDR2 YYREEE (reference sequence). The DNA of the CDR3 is TGTGCCAGCAGCCTCGGTCGGGATAACGAGCAGTACTTC. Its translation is CASSLGRDNEQYF.

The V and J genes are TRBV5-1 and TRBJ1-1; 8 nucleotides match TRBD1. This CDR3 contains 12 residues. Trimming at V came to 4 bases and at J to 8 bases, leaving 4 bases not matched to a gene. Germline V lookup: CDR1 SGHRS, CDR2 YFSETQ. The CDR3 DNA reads TGCGCCAGCAGCATGGGACAGGTAGAAGCTTTCTTT. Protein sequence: CASSMGQVEAFF.

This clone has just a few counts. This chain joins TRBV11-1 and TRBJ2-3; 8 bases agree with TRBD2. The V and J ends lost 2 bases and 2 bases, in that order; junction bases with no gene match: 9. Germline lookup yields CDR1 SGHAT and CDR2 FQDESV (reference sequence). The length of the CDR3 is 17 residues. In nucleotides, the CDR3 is TGTGCCAGCAGCTTAATGTCCCCGGGGGGGCCCACAGATACGCAGTATTTT. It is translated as CASSLMSPGGPTDTQYF.

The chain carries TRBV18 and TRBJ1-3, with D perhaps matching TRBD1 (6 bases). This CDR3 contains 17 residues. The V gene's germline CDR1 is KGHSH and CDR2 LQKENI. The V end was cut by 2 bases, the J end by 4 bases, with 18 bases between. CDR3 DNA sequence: TGTGCCAGCTCACCAAATAGCGGGGGCCCAGGAGGAAACACCATATATTTT. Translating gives CASSPNSGGPGGNTIYF.

The CDR3 is CASRRDRSNYGYTF. The CDR3 DNA reads TGTGCCAGCAGACGGGACAGAAGTAACTATGGCTACACCTTC. V is TRBV6-1 and J is TRBJ1-2; 7 nucleotides agree with TRBD1. V dropped 6 bases and J dropped 1; count of bases not matched to a gene: 5. Germline assignment: CDR1 MNHNS and CDR2 SASEGT. This CDR3 comprises 14 residues.